The 5 T cell receptor beta chains reported below all come from one sample, sequenced in a study of cytomegalovirus exposure and HLA in healthy donors. The study ran its PCR with 60 Vbeta and 13 Jbeta primers. The table came from immunoSEQ multiplex PCR; TCRdb's copy has only in-frame clones and leaves some out. The sample contains roughly 69,000 clones, 60% to 75% of which appear only once. Sequenced sample: PBMCs. The receptor source for this set is a male donor in good health and CMV-seropositive.

The chain is built from TRBV7-9 and TRBJ2-5, with 9 bases lining up with TRBD1. Germline CDR1 and CDR2: SEHNR and FQNEAQ (reference sequence). The CDR3 is 15 amino acids. V shed 6 bases, J shed 2 bases, and the junction held 7 bases outside the gene matches. The CDR3 DNA follows: TGTGCCAGCAGTCGTGGACAGGGGTGGCAAGAGACCCAGTACTTC. Translation: CASSRGQGWQETQYF.

CDR3: CASSPPGQGAQPQHF. The DNA for the CDR3 is TGTGCCAGCTCACCCCCGGGACAGGGGGCTCAGCCCCAGCATTTT. This rearrangement joins TRBV18 to TRBJ1-5; 12 bases match TRBD1. This CDR3 is 15 amino acids long. V lost 3 bases and J lost 6; bases outside the gene matches: 3. CDR1 and CDR2 from the germline V gene are KGHSH and LQKENI.

This clone was observed a few times. The chain combines TRBV13 with TRBJ1-3; D perhaps matches TRBD1 (5 bases). The V end lost 2 bases, the J end lost 4 bases, and 9 bases lay between the germline ends. Germline V CDR1 and CDR2: PRHDT, FYEKMQ (reference sequence). The CDR3 is 14 amino acids. The CDR3: CASSLRGSGNTIYF. The CDR3 nucleotides are TGTGCCAGCAGCTTAAGGGGATCCGGAAACACCATATATTTT.

The rearrangement uses TRBV6-6 and TRBJ2-2; D is undetermined. Germline V gene data show CDR1 as MNHNY and CDR2 as SVGAGI (reference sequence). V was clipped by 5 bases and J by 6 bases, with 13 bases between them. The CDR3 runs to 14 residues. The CDR3 spells CASSLLEGAGELFF. The CDR3 bases are TGTGCCAGCAGTCTTCTCGAAGGAGCCGGGGAGCTGTTTTTT.

V usage is TRBV5-6 and J usage is TRBJ2-5; TRBD1 agrees at 10 bases. V shed 1 base, J shed 3 bases, and the junction held 3 bases outside the gene matches. This CDR3 is 15 amino acids long. CDR1 is SGHDT, CDR2 YYEEEE, per germline. CDR3 nucleotide sequence: TGTGCCAGCAGCTTGCCGGGGACAGGGGAAGAGACCCAGTACTTC. Its protein is CASSLPGTGEETQYF.